This T cell receptor beta chain was identified in a study of OX40 agonist ivuxolimab in advanced cancers. About the study: A partial response was reached by three patients: one with hepatocellular carcinoma and two with cutaneous melanoma.

CDR1 is PRHDT, CDR2 FYEKMQ, per germline (reference sequence). There are 16 residues in the CDR3. Deletions cut 4 bases from V and 2 bases from J, with 17 bases between. TCRdb keeps only in-frame clones here, not all; method: immunoSEQ multiplex PCR. The table includes tens of thousands of clones, 85% to 90% detected once. This sequence originates from an adult with an advanced solid tumor such as melanoma, head and neck, liver or kidney cancer. Sample: CD4+ or CD8+ T cells sorted from blood, taken in a trial of the OX40 agonist ivuxolimab. The V call is TRBV13, the J call TRBJ1-2; D possibly corresponds to TRBD1 (6 bases). The CDR3 region is CASSSSEGGMNYGYTF. The CDR3 DNA follows: TGTGCCAGCAGCTCTTCTGAAGGGGGGATGAACTATGGCTACACCTTC.